The present T cell receptor (beta chain) was sequenced within a study of Ad26.COV2.S vaccination and SARS-CoV-2 variants (dated by TCRdb to the early 2020s). Context from the whole study: Vaccine-arm donors came from COV1001, a multicentre, randomized, double-blind, placebo-controlled phase I-IIa trial of Ad26.COV2.S in healthy adults. Ad26.COV2.S was administered intramuscularly at a dose of 5x10^10 or 1x10^11 viral particles, either as one shot or as two shots given 56 days apart. The specificity and breadth of SARS-CoV-2-reactive T cell receptors after Ad26.COV2.S vaccination were assessed by TCRbeta repertoire sequencing. A total of around 32 samples were included in the TCR-sequenced set, comprising some 20 Ad26.COV2.S vaccine recipients, 5 placebo recipients and 8 SARS-CoV-2 convalescent individuals. Trial participants were randomized into five groups of five, in which low-dose or high-dose Ad26.COV2.S was given once or twice, or placebo was given on both occasions. Investigators did not know the trial group allocation while performing experiments and assessing outcomes.

Relative to germline, V is 7 bases shorter and J is 4 bases shorter, with 19 bases between their ends. Including the terminal cysteine and phenylalanine, the CDR3 comprises 14 residues. Only the CDR3 DNA stays, 42 bases, in frame from base 1. According to the germline V gene, CDR1 reads SQVTM and CDR2 reads ANQGSEA. As for this clone: Its antigen is not yet known. No quality values exist for individual bases; no much larger clone is one base distant.

The immunoSEQ Assay was used to sequence TCRbeta CDR3 regions. After extraction, genomic DNA underwent amplification by bias-controlled multiplex PCR, followed by high-throughput sequencing. The study's own analysis went as follows. To quantify the absolute abundance of each unique TCRbeta CDR3 region, sequences were collapsed and filtered. T cell fraction was estimated by normalizing TCRbeta template counts to usable DNA, which was measured by amplifying reference genes present in all nucleated cells. Repertoire TCRs were annotated as SARS-CoV-2-specific when V gene, CDR3 amino acid sequence and J gene were exactly matched to a known reactive TCR set. MIRA supplied the reference SARS-CoV-2 TCR set, which was filtered for enrichment in COVID-19-positive ImmuneCODE repertoires so that public or cross-reactive TCRs were removed. Using the MIRA antigens, annotated TCRs were further analysed by specific ORF or by position within an ORF. Breadth was defined as the number of annotated unique rearrangements divided by the total number of unique productive rearrangements, and depth was defined as the summed frequency of the annotated unique rearrangements. Group comparisons of TCR breadth used two-sided Wilcoxon rank-sum tests. TCRdb retrieved this table from immuneACCESS and kept in-frame rearrangements only. Not all clones are present; in checked studies, unresolved V genes account for under half, and no reason is known for the remainder. The DNA gave D and trimming, while V, J and clone size come from that table. The sample table holds 350,000 to 400,000 clones, of which 80% to 90% were seen once. Together, the top ten hold approximately 3.7% of the sample.

The sample's treatment or condition label is to be understood as: 15 to 20 received Ad26.COV2.S at low or high dose, single or two shots; several received placebo; per-sample allocation not given. For vaccine and placebo recipients, repertoires were sequenced using samples collected on day 63 after the first injection. In Cohort 1b, fewer than 30 adults aged 18-55 years were enrolled at a single site in Boston, USA, between 29 July and 7 August 2020. As a vaccine, Ad26.COV2.S was a replication-incompetent adenovirus type 26 vector that expressed a prefusion-stabilized SARS-CoV-2 spike protein derived from the original Wuhan strain. The paper's findings and limits, for the study overall: Compared with placebo recipients, Ad26.COV2.S recipients showed higher spike-specific TCR breadth (P = 0.0014). After vaccination, spike-specific CD8+ and CD4+ T cell responses were reported to show substantial breadth. Comparing responses between vaccine doses or regimens was not something the study was powered to do. Non-spike TCR breadth was comparable between vaccine and placebo recipients, consistent with the vaccine containing only spike. The authors noted that total T cell responses may have been underestimated by the TCR breadth and depth analyses.

The TCR sequence derives from a person between 18 and 65 years old who received the Ad26.COV2.S COVID-19 vaccine or a placebo. The source was peripheral blood, collected in a trial of Ad26.COV2.S vaccine versus placebo. The chain is assembled from TRBV29-1 and TRBJ1-2, with TRBD1 perhaps the D gene, on 6 matching bases. The nucleotide sequence reads TGCAGCGGGGCCCGGGAAGGGGGATCCTATGGCTACACCTTC. Its protein is CSGAREGGSYGYTF.